The rows below give T cell receptor beta chains drawn from one sample of a study of radiation and T cells in renal cell carcinoma. Repertoires were generated with immunoSEQ multiplex PCR, while TCRdb's copy carries only in-frame clones and drops some. The sample contains roughly 75,000 clones, more than 75% of which appear only once. This sample comprised blood, obtained from a patient whose treatment included radiotherapy and nephrectomy. Receptors were obtained from a man aged 60 to 69 with renal cell carcinoma. Both conserved end residues are part of each CDR3. D genes are given only for firm matches. Expanded clones are given a class, and other clones once, few, many or no size at all.

TRBD1 TRBJ2-7 14 - TRBV7-6 TGTGCCAGCAGCTTAGGGGACAGGCTTCGCGAGCAGTACTTC CASSLGDRLREQYF
- TRBJ2-1 17 - TRBV7-9 TGTGCCAGCAGCTTAGCCCCCGGCACAGGGAGGATGAATGAGCAGTTCTTC CASSLAPGTGRMNEQFF
- TRBJ2-3 15 - TRBV6-5 TGTGCCAGCAGTTACTCGGGAGACCTCACAGATACGCAGTATTTT CASSYSGDLTDTQYF
- TRBJ2-7 11 - TRBV20-1 TGCAGTGGCCGAAAGGGACTCGAGCAGTACTTC CSGRKGLEQYF
- TRBJ2-7 10 - TRBV20-1 TGCAGTGCCACAGGGAACGAGCAGTACTTC CSATGNEQYF
- TRBJ2-7 14 - TRBV27 TGTGCCAGCAGTTGGGGGCAGGGCACCGCCGAGCAGTACTTC CASSWGQGTAEQYF
TRBD2 TRBJ2-7 13 few TRBV2 TGTGCCGGGGCCACGACTAGCGGGATCGAGCAGTACTTC CAGATTSGIEQYF
- TRBJ2-3 14 - TRBV28 TGTGCCAGCAGTCCCCAAAGCGGTGCAGATACGCAGTATTTT CASSPQSGADTQYF
- TRBJ1-5 16 - TRBV4-1 TGCGCCAGCAGCCAAGATATCACAGCTAGCAATCAGCCCCAGCATTTT CASSQDITASNQPQHF
TRBD2 TRBJ2-7 14 - TRBV5-4 TGTGCCAGCAGCCTGACTAGCGGGAGTACCGAGCAGTACTTC CASSLTSGSTEQYF
- TRBJ2-5 12 - TRBV6-1 TGTGCCAGCAGTAGGGGGCAAGAGACCCAGTACTTC CASSRGQETQYF
- TRBJ2-2 14 - TRBV27 TGTGCCAGCAGTTTACGGGCAGGGGCCGGGGAGCTGTTTTTT CASSLRAGAGELFF
- TRBJ2-2 16 - TRBV5-5 TGTGCCAGCAGCTCAAGGGCCGGCGGGCCCACCGGGGAGCTGTTTTTT CASSSRAGGPTGELFF
TRBD2 TRBJ2-1 14 - TRBV5-6 TGTGCCAGCACCTCACTAGCGGGAGGGGATGAGCAGTTCTTC CASTSLAGGDEQFF
- TRBJ2-2 11 - TRBV10-3 TGTGCCACGCGGGACGCCGGGGAGCTGTTTTTT CATRDAGELFF
- TRBJ2-5 11 - TRBV25-1 TGTGCCAGCAGTCTGTACATGACCCAGTACTTC CASSLYMTQYF
TRBD2 TRBJ2-3 15 - TRBV5-5 TGTGCCAGCAGCTCGTTGGGGGGGAGCACAGATACGCAGTATTTT CASSSLGGSTDTQYF
TRBD1 TRBJ2-5 16 - TRBV5-1 TGCGCCAGCAGCTTGGACATATTTGGGACAGGGGAGACCCAGTACTTC CASSLDIFGTGETQYF
- TRBJ2-1 12 once TRBV4-2 TGTGCCAGCAGCCAAGTCGACAATGAGCAGTTCTTC CASSQVDNEQFF
TRBD2 TRBJ2-1 19 - TRBV10-1 TGCGCCAGCAGTGAGTCTAGCGGGAGGGCCTCACACTCCTACAATGAGCAGTTCTTC CASSESSGRASHSYNEQFF
- TRBJ2-6 16 - TRBV10-1 TGCGCCAGCAGTGAGTCGGCCGGATCCGGGGCCAACGTCCTGACTTTC CASSESAGSGANVLTF
- TRBJ2-7 13 - TRBV4-2 TGTGCCAGCAGCCTCACTACGGGCGGATATCTGTACTTC CASSLTTGGYLYF
TRBD2 TRBJ2-2 18 - TRBV6-7 TGTGCCAGCATCCTCGGGGCTAGCGGTGAACCAAACACCGGGGAGCTGTTTTTT CASILGASGEPNTGELFF
- TRBJ1-2 15 - TRBV6-5 TGTGCCAGCAGTTACTCGAGTATGGGTACGGGAGGCTACACCTTC CASSYSSMGTGGYTF
TRBD2 TRBJ2-3 15 few TRBV27 TGTGCCAGCAGTTTATCTGGGACTAGCATGGATACGCAGTATTTT CASSLSGTSMDTQYF
- TRBJ2-7 12 few TRBV18 TGTGCCAGCTCACCCGGGGGAGTTGAGCAGTACTTC CASSPGGVEQYF
- TRBJ1-1 15 many TRBV2 TGTGCCAGCAGTGAAGCGGGGGGGTTGGCCACTGAAGCTTTCTTT CASSEAGGLATEAFF
- TRBJ1-2 14 once TRBV29-1 TGCAGCGTTGAGGGGAGAGGGGCTTCGGGTGGCTACACCTTC CSVEGRGASGGYTF
TRBD2 TRBJ2-3 17 - TRBV7-8 TGTGCCAGCAGCGGCCGGCTAGCGGAGAAATTCACAGATACGCAGTATTTT CASSGRLAEKFTDTQYF
- TRBJ2-7 13 - TRBV9 TGTGCCAGCAGCTCACGGGACAACTACGAGCAGTACTTC CASSSRDNYEQYF
- TRBJ2-7 14 - TRBV6-5 TGTGCCAGCAGTTACTACGGAGGGCGGGGCAAGCAGTACTTC CASSYYGGRGKQYF
TRBD2 TRBJ2-3 20 - TRBV29-1 TGCAGCGTTCCCTTGTCATTGGCTAATTGGCGCGCTAGCGGGAGCGATACGCAGTATTTT CSVPLSLANWRASGSDTQYF
- TRBJ2-2 16 - TRBV6-6 TGTGCCAGCAGTTACGGTCGGGGGTCGAACACCGGGGAGCTGTTTTTT CASSYGRGSNTGELFF
- TRBJ2-7 14 - TRBV7-2 TGTGCCAGCAGCTTAGCACGTGAGAACGGCGAGCAGTACTTC CASSLARENGEQYF
- TRBJ2-7 15 - TRBV19 TGTGCCAGTAGTTCCGCTGCAGCGAGCTCCTACGAGCAGTACTTC CASSSAAASSYEQYF
TRBD2 TRBJ2-7 15 few TRBV4-3 TGCGCCAGCAGCCAAGAAAGGGGAGGGGACTACGAGCAGTACTTC CASSQERGGDYEQYF
- TRBJ2-7 13 - TRBV7-8 TGTGCCACTAACACGGACCCGACGGAGGAGCAGTACTTC CATNTDPTEEQYF
TRBD2 TRBJ2-1 17 - TRBV5-1 TGCGCCAGCAGCGCCCGAGGGGCGGGAGGTCTTAGCAATGAGCAGTTCTTC CASSARGAGGLSNEQFF
TRBD2 TRBJ2-5 14 - TRBV27 TGTGCCAGCAGTGAAACTAGCGTCTGGGAGACCCAGTACTTC CASSETSVWETQYF
- TRBJ1-4 14 - TRBV5-5 TGTGCCAGCAGCTTGCGGGTCGCTGGTGAAAAACTGTTTTTT CASSLRVAGEKLFF
TRBD1 TRBJ1-5 16 - TRBV11-2 TGTGCCAGCAGCTGCACGACCACAGGGGACAATCAGCCCCAGCATTTT CASSCTTTGDNQPQHF
- TRBJ1-2 13 - TRBV5-4 TGTGCCAGCAGACTAACGGGGAACTATGGCTACACCTTC CASRLTGNYGYTF